Included here is one T cell receptor beta chain sequence, with context. The antigen is not known. The sample originates from a study of cytomegalovirus exposure and HLA in healthy donors. Study-level results: The majority of TCR sequences were rare, yet some public TCRs appeared in many donors. The classifier reportedly diagnosed cytomegalovirus status with high specificity and sensitivity. The study flagged roughly 160 TCR beta chains as cytomegalovirus-associated.

V was pared by 2 bases and J by 7 bases, with 2 bases of the junction left unmatched. CDR1 is KGHSH and CDR2 is LQKENI in the germline V gene. The CDR3 runs 12 residues. While the first cohort had 600 to 800 subjects, the donors belonged to the separate validation cohort of about 110 subjects. TCRdb keeps only in-frame clones here, not all; method: immunoSEQ multiplex PCR. The table has 100,000 or so clones, roughly 85% seen once. Material: PBMCs. This TCR was sampled from a woman in her 30s in good health and CMV-seronegative. The rearrangement links TRBV18 to TRBJ2-7; 7 bases align to TRBD2. This CDR3 reads CASSPGREEQYF. As DNA, the CDR3 is TGTGCCAGCTCACCAGGGAGGGAAGAGCAGTACTTC.